The next 30 T cell receptor beta chains were all read from a single sample in a study of blood T cell repertoires in COVID-19. Using immunoSEQ multiplex PCR, the repertoire was profiled, and TCRdb retains in-frame clones only, with some absent. This table has about 190,000 clones, around four fifths appearing once. The source material was peripheral blood. The receptor source for this set is a woman in her sixties or seventies with active or convalescent COVID-19.

The gene calls are TRBV9 and TRBJ2-1, with 8 bases matching TRBD1. The CDR3 sequence is 17 residues long. Germline V gene sequence: CDR1 SGDLS, CDR2 YYNGEE. J lost 5 bases, V lost 4 bases, and 14 bases had no gene match. This CDR3 is CASSTGGQARLDNEQFF. The CDR3 DNA reads TGTGCCAGCAGCACCGGGGGACAGGCCCGGTTGGACAATGAGCAGTTCTTC.

This chain uses TRBV11-3 with TRBJ2-2; 9 bases line up with TRBD1. J lost 3 bases, V lost 5 bases, and 4 bases had no gene match. This CDR3 is 15 amino acids long. Germline V gives CDR1 SGHNT, CDR2 YENEEA. This chain's CDR3 is CASSARTGDTGELFF. DNA of the CDR3: TGTGCCAGCAGCGCCAGGACAGGGGACACCGGGGAGCTGTTTTTT.

This clone has a count of ten or more. The chain is built from TRBV2 and TRBJ1-2; D call uncertain. V lost 6 bases and J 4 bases, leaving 9 bases between the germline ends. The germline CDR1 and CDR2 sequences are SNHLY and FYNNEI. The CDR3 totals 12 residues. The DNA for the CDR3 is TGTGCCAGCAGCCAGACATCCTATGGCTACACCTTC. Its protein product is CASSQTSYGYTF.

The chain combines TRBV7-8 with TRBJ2-7; 10 bases are a match to TRBD2. The CDR3 covers 17 residues. J lost 2 bases, V lost 5 bases, and 12 bases had no gene match. Germline V gene sequence: CDR1 SGHVS, CDR2 FQNEAQ. The CDR3 region is CASSPLRIAGGTYEQYF. DNA for the CDR3: TGTGCCAGCAGCCCTCTAAGGATAGCGGGAGGAACCTACGAGCAGTACTTC.

The V and J genes are TRBV10-1 and TRBJ2-1, with 7 positions matching TRBD2. Trimming took 4 bases from V and 9 from J; bases not matched to a gene: 6. Germline V gene sequence: CDR1 WNHNN, CDR2 SYGVQD (reference sequence). The CDR3 length is 13 residues. The DNA for the CDR3 is TGCGCCAGCAGTGCCAGCGGGGTCCTTGAGCAGTTCTTC. Encoded protein: CASSASGVLEQFF.

A single count supports this clone. This sequence joins TRBV30 and TRBJ2-7; D might be TRBD2 (5 bases). Trimming removed 8 bases from V and 6 bases from J, with 14 bases in between. Germline CDR1 and CDR2: GTSNPN and SVGIG (reference sequence). This CDR3 region has 11 residues. The CDR3: CAAKRGSEQYF. Here the CDR3 DNA reads TGTGCCGCAAAGAGAGGGAGCGAGCAGTACTTC.

The rearrangement uses TRBV28 and TRBJ1-4; tentative D call: TRBD1 (6 bases). V lost 7 bases and J 3 bases, leaving 18 bases between the germline ends. The germline V gene encodes CDR1 MDHEN and CDR2 SYDVKM. CDR3 length: 16 amino acids. The CDR3, as DNA: TGTGCCAGCACCTCCAGGGGAAAGAGAGCTAATGAAAAACTGTTTTTT. It codes for CASTSRGKRANEKLFF.

CDR3 nucleotides: TGTGCCAGCAGCTTAGGGGGGACTAGTATATACGAGCAGTACTTC. Translating it yields CASSLGGTSIYEQYF. The chain combines TRBV11-2 with TRBJ2-7, with 8 nucleotides matching TRBD2. This CDR3 is 15 amino acids long. The germline CDR1 and CDR2 sequences are SGHAT and FQNNGV. J lost 4 bases, V lost 1 base, and 6 bases had no gene match.

This rearrangement joins TRBV12-3 or TRBV12-4 to TRBJ2-5; D is unclear. CDR3 size: 13 residues. Trimming cost V 5 bases and J 1 base, with 8 bases left between them. The CDR3 bases are TGTGCCAGCAGTCCTCAGGCCCAAGAGACCCAGTACTTC. Its translation is CASSPQAQETQYF.

CDR3 DNA: TGCAGCGTTGACGAGCCCATGAACACTGAAGCTTTCTTT. Its protein is CSVDEPMNTEAFF. The genes are TRBV29-1 and TRBJ1-1; D is unresolved. V lost 3 bases, J lost 0 bases, and 8 bases lay in between. This CDR3 has 13 amino acids. CDR1 and CDR2 (germline): SQVTM, ANQGSEA.

V usage is TRBV5-1 and J usage is TRBJ2-3, with 8 positions matching TRBD2. Germline V lookup: CDR1 SGHRS, CDR2 YFSETQ. The CDR3 totals 16 residues. The V and J ends lost 2 bases and 0 bases, in that order; junction bases with no gene match: 5. CDR3 nucleotides: TGCGCCAGCAGCTTATATAGCGGGGTTAGCACAGATACGCAGTATTTT. Its translation is CASSLYSGVSTDTQYF.

This rearrangement joins TRBV18 to TRBJ1-1; D remains ambiguous. This CDR3 spans 14 amino acids. Trimming shortened V by 2 bases and J by 1 base, and 8 bases separated the two germline ends. Per the germline V gene, CDR1 is KGHSH and CDR2 is LQKENI. Here the CDR3 DNA reads TGTGCCAGCTCACCAGCAGGAAAGAACACTGAAGCTTTCTTT. Protein product: CASSPAGKNTEAFF.

The chain uses TRBV6-6 and TRBJ2-2; maybe TRBD2 (5 bases). From germline, CDR1 is MNHNY and CDR2 SVGAGI (reference sequence). V lost 10 bases and J 0 bases, leaving 18 bases between the germline ends. There are 16 residues in the CDR3. CDR3 coding DNA: TGTGCCACCCAAAAGGGTGCGGGCACGAACACCGGGGAGCTGTTTTTT. Translation: CATQKGAGTNTGELFF.

The chain uses TRBV28 and TRBJ2-1, with D perhaps TRBD1 (5 bases). CDR3 length: 22 residues. CDR1 and CDR2 (germline): MDHEN, SYDVKM. The V gene lost 5 bases and the J gene lost 5 bases, with 37 bases spanning the gap. CDR3 protein: CASSTLGVHPFVRDRTHNEQFF. DNA for the CDR3: TGTGCCAGCAGTACCCTAGGGGTTCACCCTTTTGTGAGAGATCGGACGCACAATGAGCAGTTCTTC.

This chain joins TRBV19 and TRBJ2-2, with a weak D call TRBD2 (5 bases). This CDR3 is built from 14 residues. The germline V and J ends were trimmed by 3 bases and 3 bases, with 8 bases remaining between them. Germline V lookup: CDR1 LNHDA, CDR2 SQIVND (reference sequence). DNA for the CDR3: TGTGCCAGTAGTATTAGGGAGCACACCGGGGAGCTGTTTTTT. Encoded protein: CASSIREHTGELFF. Drawing the rest from reference TRBV19 and TRBJ2-2, the complete variable domain is DGGITQSPKYLFRKEGQNVTLSCEQNLNHDAMYWYRQDPGQGLRLIYYSQIVNDFQKGDIAEGYSVSREKKESFPLTVTSAQKNPTAFYLCASSIREHTGELFFGEGSRLTVL.

The V call is TRBV2, the J call TRBJ1-2; D is unclear. V dropped 6 bases and J dropped 6 bases, with 14 bases sitting between them. In germline, CDR1 is SNHLY, CDR2 FYNNEI. The CDR3 spans 13 residues. Here the CDR3 reads CASRRAPGHGYTF. CDR3 nucleotide sequence: TGTGCCAGCAGGCGAGCCCCTGGGCATGGCTACACCTTC. Using reference TRBV2 and TRBJ1-2 for the parts outside the CDR3, the full variable domain is EPEVTQTPSHQVTQMGQEVILRCVPISNHLYFYWYRQILGQKVEFLVSFYNNEISEKSEIFDDQFSVERPDGSNFTLKIRSTKLEDSAMYFCASRRAPGHGYTFGSGTRLTVV.

The rearrangement uses TRBV3-1 (or the pseudogene TRBV3-2) and TRBJ2-7; 9 bases fit TRBD1. Trimming took 3 bases from V and 3 from J; bases not matched to a gene: 6. Per germline, CDR1 LGHDT and CDR2 YNNKEL (reference sequence). This CDR3 region has 15 residues. The CDR3 DNA sequence: TGTGCCAGCAGCCAGGGACAGGGAGCCCTCTACGAGCAGTACTTC. Translated: CASSQGQGALYEQYF.

The chain uses TRBV28 and TRBJ2-5, with TRBD1 matching 9 bases. The CDR3 covers 14 residues. Germline lookup yields CDR1 MDHEN and CDR2 SYDVKM. V shed 3 bases, J shed 4 bases, and the junction held 3 bases outside the gene matches. The CDR3 loop is CASSFMTGGETQYF. The CDR3 bases are TGTGCCAGCAGTTTCATGACAGGGGGAGAGACCCAGTACTTC. Looking up the rest from reference TRBV28 and TRBJ2-5 gives the full variable domain: DVKVTQSSRYLVKRTGEKVFLECVQDMDHENMFWYRQDPGLGLRLIYFSYDVKMKEKGDIPEGYSVSREKKERFSLILESASTNQTSMYLCASSFMTGGETQYFGPGTRLLVL.

The chain joins TRBV27 to TRBJ1-5, with D maybe TRBD1 (5 bases). CDR1 and CDR2 from the germline V gene are MNHEY and SMNVEV (reference sequence). This CDR3 spans 15 amino acids. V lost 5 bases and J 2 bases, leaving 13 bases between the germline ends. The CDR3 sequence is CASSTLGGGNQPQHF. The CDR3 nucleotides read TGTGCCAGCAGTACCCTGGGGGGTGGCAATCAGCCCCAGCATTTT.

This chain uses TRBV5-1 with TRBJ2-7; D is possibly TRBD2 (5 bases). Germline V gene data show CDR1 as SGHRS and CDR2 as YFSETQ. The V and J ends lost 4 bases and 7 bases respectively, with 21 bases between them. The CDR3 has 15 residues. Here the CDR3 DNA reads TGCGCCAGCAGCCTATGGACCTCCGGGGTGGGGGAGCAGTACTTC. Its protein product is CASSLWTSGVGEQYF.

In this sample, this clone turned up a few times. The genes are TRBV30 and TRBJ1-2, with TRBD1 matching over 8 bases. The CDR3 contains 15 residues. The ends lost 1 base at V and 5 bases at J; junction bases unmatched: 9. The germline V gene has CDR1 GTSNPN and CDR2 SVGIG (reference sequence). CDR3 residues: CAWSAIRTGSYGYTF. The CDR3 DNA reads as TGTGCCTGGAGTGCAATAAGGACAGGGAGTTATGGCTACACCTTC.

This clone was recorded only once. The CDR3 nucleotides read TGCAGCGTTGAAGAAGGGGGACAGGCGATTGAAGCTTTCTTT. Its translation is CSVEEGGQAIEAFF. This chain joins TRBV29-1 and TRBJ1-1, with 8 bases that match TRBD1. Germline V gene sequence: CDR1 SQVTM, CDR2 ANQGSEA. The CDR3 runs 14 residues. Trimming cost V 0 bases and J 7 bases; bases outside gene matches: 7.

This chain links TRBV6-6 with TRBJ2-7; maybe TRBD1 (5 bases). In germline, CDR1 is MNHNY, CDR2 SVGAGI (reference sequence). V was clipped by 7 bases and J by 2 bases, with 15 bases between them. The CDR3 runs to 14 residues. CDR3 nucleotides: TGTGCCAGCACCCCACCGACAGCCCCCTACGAGCAGTACTTC. This translates into CASTPPTAPYEQYF.

The chain is built from TRBV4-1 and TRBJ2-5; D possibly corresponds to TRBD1 (6 bases). V shed 3 bases and J shed 12 bases, with 20 bases lying between them. This CDR3 has 14 amino acids. Germline values: CDR1 MGHRA, CDR2 YSYEKL. CDR3 DNA sequence: TGCGCCAGCAGCCATGCCGGACAGAGTTTGGTTGAGTACTTC. As protein: CASSHAGQSLVEYF.

J is TRBJ2-4 and V is TRBV27, with 10 nucleotides matching TRBD1. Looked up from germline, CDR1 is MNHEY and CDR2 is SMNVEV (reference sequence). The CDR3 consists of 16 residues. The V gene end was trimmed by 5 bases and the J gene end by 5 bases; junction bases not matched to a gene: 9. CDR3 sequence: CASSLGQGGGQNIQYF. CDR3 nucleotide sequence: TGTGCCAGCAGTCTCGGACAGGGGGGGGGTCAAAACATTCAGTACTTC.

This chain links TRBV11-2 with TRBJ2-5, with TRBD2 matching 16 bases. J lost 1 base, V lost 4 bases, and 3 bases had no gene match. The germline CDR1 and CDR2 sequences are SGHAT and FQNNGV. This CDR3 has 17 amino acids. CDR3 nucleotides: TGTGCCAGCAGCTCGGGACTAGCGGGAGGGGGCCAAGAGACCCAGTACTTC. It codes for CASSSGLAGGGQETQYF.

This clone has more than one count but fewer than ten. The chain combines TRBV18 with TRBJ2-7, with 9 bases lining up with TRBD1. CDR1 and CDR2 (germline): KGHSH, LQKENI. CDR3 length: 15 amino acids. With 4 bases clipped from V and 5 bases from J, the junction kept 9 bases outside the gene matches. As DNA, the CDR3 is TGTGCCAGCTCACTCACCGGGACAGGGTCCAACGAGCAGTACTTC. This translates into CASSLTGTGSNEQYF.

The chain links TRBV27 to TRBJ2-7; 8 bases align to TRBD1. Germline lookup yields CDR1 MNHEY and CDR2 SMNVEV (reference sequence). V gave up 5 bases and J gave up 1 base; unmatched junction bases: 4. This CDR3 has 14 amino acids. CDR3 nucleotide sequence: TGTGCCAGCAGTCGGACAGGGACTTCCTACGAGCAGTACTTC. Its translation: CASSRTGTSYEQYF.

The chain combines TRBV29-1 with TRBJ1-2; D might be TRBD1 (6 bases). V lost 0 bases and J lost 5, with 7 bases in between. There are 12 residues in the CDR3. Looked up from germline, CDR1 is SQVTM and CDR2 is ANQGSEA. CDR3 in amino acids: CSVEEDRYGYTF. In DNA, the CDR3 is TGCAGCGTTGAAGAGGACAGATATGGCTACACCTTC.

CDR3 in amino acids: CASILAGGLSYEQYF. DNA for the CDR3: TGTGCCAGCATCCTAGCGGGAGGCCTCTCCTACGAGCAGTACTTC. The rearrangement uses TRBV5-6 and TRBJ2-7, with TRBD2 matching over 11 bases. The ends lost 6 bases at V and 0 bases at J; junction bases unmatched: 5. Germline V gives CDR1 SGHDT, CDR2 YYEEEE. The CDR3 is made up of 15 amino acids.